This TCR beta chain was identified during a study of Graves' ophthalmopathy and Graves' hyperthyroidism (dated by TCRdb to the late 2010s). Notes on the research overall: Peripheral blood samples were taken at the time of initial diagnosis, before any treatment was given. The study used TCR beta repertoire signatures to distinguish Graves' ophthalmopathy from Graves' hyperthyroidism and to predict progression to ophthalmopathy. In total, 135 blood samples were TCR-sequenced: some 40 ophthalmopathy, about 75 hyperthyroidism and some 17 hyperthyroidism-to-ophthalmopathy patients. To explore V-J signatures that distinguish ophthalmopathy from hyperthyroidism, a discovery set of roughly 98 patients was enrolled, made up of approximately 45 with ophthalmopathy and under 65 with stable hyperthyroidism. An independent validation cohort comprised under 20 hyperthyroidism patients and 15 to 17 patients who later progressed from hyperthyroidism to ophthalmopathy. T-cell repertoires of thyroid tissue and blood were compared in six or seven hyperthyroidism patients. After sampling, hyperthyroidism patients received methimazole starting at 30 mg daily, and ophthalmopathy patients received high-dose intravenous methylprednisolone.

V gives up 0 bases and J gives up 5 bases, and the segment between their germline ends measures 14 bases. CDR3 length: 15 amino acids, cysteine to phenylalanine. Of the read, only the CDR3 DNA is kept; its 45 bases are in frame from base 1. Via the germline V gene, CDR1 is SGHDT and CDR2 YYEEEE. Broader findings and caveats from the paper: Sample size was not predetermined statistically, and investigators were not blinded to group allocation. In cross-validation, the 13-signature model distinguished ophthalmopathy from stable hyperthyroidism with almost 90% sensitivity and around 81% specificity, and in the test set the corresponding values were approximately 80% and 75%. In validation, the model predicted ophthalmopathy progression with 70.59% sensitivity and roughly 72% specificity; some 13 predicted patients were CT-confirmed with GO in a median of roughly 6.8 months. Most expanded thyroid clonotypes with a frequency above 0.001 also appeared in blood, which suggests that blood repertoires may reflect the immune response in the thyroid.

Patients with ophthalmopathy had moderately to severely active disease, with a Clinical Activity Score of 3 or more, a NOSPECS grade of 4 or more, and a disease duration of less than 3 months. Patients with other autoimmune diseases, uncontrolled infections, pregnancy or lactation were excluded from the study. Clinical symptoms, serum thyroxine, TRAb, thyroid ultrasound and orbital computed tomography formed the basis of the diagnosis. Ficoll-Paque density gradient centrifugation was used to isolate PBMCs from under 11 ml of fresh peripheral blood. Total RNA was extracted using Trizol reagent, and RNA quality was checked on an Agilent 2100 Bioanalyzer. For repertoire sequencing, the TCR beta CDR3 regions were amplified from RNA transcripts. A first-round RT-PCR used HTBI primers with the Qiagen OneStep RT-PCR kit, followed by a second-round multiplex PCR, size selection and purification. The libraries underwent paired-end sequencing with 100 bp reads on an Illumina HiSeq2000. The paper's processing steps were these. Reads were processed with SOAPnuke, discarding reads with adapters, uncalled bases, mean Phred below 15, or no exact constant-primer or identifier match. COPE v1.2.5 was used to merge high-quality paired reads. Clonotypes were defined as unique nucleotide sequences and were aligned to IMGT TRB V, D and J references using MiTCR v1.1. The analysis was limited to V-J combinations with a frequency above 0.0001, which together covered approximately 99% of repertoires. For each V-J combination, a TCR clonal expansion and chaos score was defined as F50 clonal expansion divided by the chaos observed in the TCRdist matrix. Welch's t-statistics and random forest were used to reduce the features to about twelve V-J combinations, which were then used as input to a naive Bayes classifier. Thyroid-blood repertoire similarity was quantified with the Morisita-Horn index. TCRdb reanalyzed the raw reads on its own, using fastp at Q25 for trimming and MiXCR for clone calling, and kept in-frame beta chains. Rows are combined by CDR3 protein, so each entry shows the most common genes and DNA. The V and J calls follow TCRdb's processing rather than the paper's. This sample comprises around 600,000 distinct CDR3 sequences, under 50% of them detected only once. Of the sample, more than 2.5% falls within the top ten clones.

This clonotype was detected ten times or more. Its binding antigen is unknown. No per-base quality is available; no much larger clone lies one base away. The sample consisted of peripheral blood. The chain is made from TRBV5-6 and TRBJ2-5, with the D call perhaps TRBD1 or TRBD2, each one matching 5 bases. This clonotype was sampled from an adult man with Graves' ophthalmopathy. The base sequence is TGTGCCAGCAGCTTGGCCGTGGGGGTTGGGGAGACCCAGTACTTC. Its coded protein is CASSLAVGVGETQYF.